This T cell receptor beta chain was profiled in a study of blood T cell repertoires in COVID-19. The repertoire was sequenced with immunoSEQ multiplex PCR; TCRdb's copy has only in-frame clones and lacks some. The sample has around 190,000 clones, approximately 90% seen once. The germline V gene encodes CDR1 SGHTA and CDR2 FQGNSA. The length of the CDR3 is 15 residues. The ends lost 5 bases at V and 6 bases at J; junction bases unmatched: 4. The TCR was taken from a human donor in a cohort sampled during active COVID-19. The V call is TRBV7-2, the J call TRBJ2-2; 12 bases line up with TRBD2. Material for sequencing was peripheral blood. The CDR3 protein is CASSRTSGIAGELFF. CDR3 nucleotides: TGTGCCAGCAGCCGGACTAGCGGGATCGCCGGGGAGCTGTTTTTT.